This entry concerns a single T cell receptor beta chain. Its specific antigen is unknown. The input lacks base qualities; no much larger clone sits a single base away. The sample is drawn from a study of T cell changes during pregnancy in multiple sclerosis (dated by TCRdb to between 2019 and 2020). Broadly, across the study: Changes in the T cell repertoire over the course of pregnancy were examined in this study in women with multiple sclerosis.

The library was produced with the immunoSEQ multiplex PCR assay. Drawn from immuneACCESS, this table holds only the in-frame rearrangements with V and J called that TCRdb kept. Clones are partly lost; checked studies trace under half to an unresolved V gene and leave the rest unexplained. Across this sample there are under 40,000 clones, with just over 90% seen only once. The top ten clonotypes cover 3.5% to 5.5% of the sample. The CDR3 starts with the cysteine, ends with the phenylalanine, and has 16 residues. The entry retains the CDR3 DNA only, 48 bases that are in frame from base 1. Per the germline V gene, SGHRS is the CDR1 and YFSETQ is the CDR2. Ends trimmed: V by 4 bases, J by 8 bases; bases unmatched to a gene: 14.

The sample was peripheral blood, taken in the second trimester of pregnancy. The chain couples TRBV5-1 to TRBJ1-2, with 10 central nucleotides matching TRBD1. This TCR came from a female donor in good health, enrolled as a control in a pregnancy study. The bases read TGCGCCAGCAGCATTTCCGGGACAGGGGATCGGAGGGGCTACACCTTC. Translated, this gives CASSISGTGDRRGYTF.